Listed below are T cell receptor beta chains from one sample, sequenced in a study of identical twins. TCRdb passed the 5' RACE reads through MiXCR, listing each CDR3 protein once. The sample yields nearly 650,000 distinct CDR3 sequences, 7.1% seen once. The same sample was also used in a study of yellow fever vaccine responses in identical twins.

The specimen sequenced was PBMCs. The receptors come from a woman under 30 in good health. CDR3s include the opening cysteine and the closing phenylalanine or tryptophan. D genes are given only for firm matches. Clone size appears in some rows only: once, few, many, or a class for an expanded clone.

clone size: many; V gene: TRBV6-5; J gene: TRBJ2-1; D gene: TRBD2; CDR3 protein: CASSLRTSGDRAYNEQFF; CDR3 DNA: TGTGCCAGCAGCTTAAGGACTAGCGGGGACAGGGCCTACAATGAGCAGTTCTTC
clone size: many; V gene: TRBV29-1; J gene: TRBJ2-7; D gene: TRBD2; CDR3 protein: CSVGGREREVTGTYEQYF; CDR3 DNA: TGCAGCGTTGGGGGACGAGAGCGGGAGGTAACGGGGACCTACGAGCAGTACTTC
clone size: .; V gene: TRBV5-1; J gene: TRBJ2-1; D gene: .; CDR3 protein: CASRQGTYNEQFF; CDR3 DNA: TGCGCCAGCAGGCAGGGGACCTACAATGAGCAGTTCTTC
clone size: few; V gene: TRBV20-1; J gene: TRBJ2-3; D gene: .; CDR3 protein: CSAPGHTKPDTQYF; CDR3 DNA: TGCAGTGCTCCGGGACATACGAAACCAGATACGCAGTATTTT
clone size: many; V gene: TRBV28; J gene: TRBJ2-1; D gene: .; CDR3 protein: CASSDTKGPPNNEQFF; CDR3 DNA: TGTGCCAGCAGTGATACCAAGGGACCGCCGAACAATGAGCAGTTCTTC
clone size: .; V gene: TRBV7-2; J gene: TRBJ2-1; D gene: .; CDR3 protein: CAIRGRAWGEQFF; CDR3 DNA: TGTGCCATCAGGGGTAGGGCCTGGGGTGAGCAGTTCTTC
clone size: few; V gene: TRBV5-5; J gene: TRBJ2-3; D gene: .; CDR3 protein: CASSLHPGATDTQYF; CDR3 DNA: TGTGCCAGCAGCTTGCATCCAGGGGCCACAGATACGCAGTATTTT
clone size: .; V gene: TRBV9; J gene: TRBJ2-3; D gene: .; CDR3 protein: CASSLEYSLSTDTQYF; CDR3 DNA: TGTGCCAGCAGCTTAGAGTACAGTCTTAGCACAGATACGCAGTATTTT
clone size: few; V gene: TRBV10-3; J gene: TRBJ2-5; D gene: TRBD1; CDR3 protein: CAISDRQGETQYF; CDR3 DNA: TGTGCCATCAGTGACAGACAGGGCGAGACCCAGTACTTC
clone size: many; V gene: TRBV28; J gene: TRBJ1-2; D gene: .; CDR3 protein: CASSPLDGYTF; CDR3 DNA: TGTGCCAGCAGTCCCCTGGACGGCTACACCTTC
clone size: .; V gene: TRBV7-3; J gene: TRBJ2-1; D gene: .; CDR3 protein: CASSLKTRDWGHEQFF; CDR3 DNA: TGTGCCAGCAGCTTAAAAACCCGGGACTGGGGACATGAGCAGTTCTTC
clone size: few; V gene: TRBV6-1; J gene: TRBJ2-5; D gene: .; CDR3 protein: CASSASSPQETQYF; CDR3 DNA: TGTGCCAGCAGTGCTAGCTCTCCCCAAGAGACCCAGTACTTC
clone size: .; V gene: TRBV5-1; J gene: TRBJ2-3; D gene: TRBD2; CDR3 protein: CASSLEGLAGGPASTDTQYF; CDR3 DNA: TGCGCCAGCAGCTTGGAAGGACTAGCGGGGGGCCCAGCTAGCACAGATACGCAGTATTTT
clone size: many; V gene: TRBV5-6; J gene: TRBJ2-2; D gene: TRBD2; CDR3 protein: CASRSGSGTGELFF; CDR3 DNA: TGTGCCAGCCGCAGCGGGAGTGGAACCGGGGAGCTGTTTTTT
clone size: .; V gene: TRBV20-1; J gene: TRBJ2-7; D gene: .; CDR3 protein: CSANRAPFSYEQYF; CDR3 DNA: TGCAGTGCCAACAGGGCCCCATTCTCCTACGAGCAGTACTTC
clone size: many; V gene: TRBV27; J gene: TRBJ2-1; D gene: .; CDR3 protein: CASILPHRGQPGGHNEQFF; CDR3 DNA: TGTGCCAGCATTCTTCCTCACCGGGGCCAACCCGGGGGGCACAATGAGCAGTTCTTC
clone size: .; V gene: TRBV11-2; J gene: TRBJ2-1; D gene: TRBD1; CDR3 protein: CASSFPMGRDREFF; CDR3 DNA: TGTGCCAGCAGCTTTCCAATGGGCCGGGACAGGGAGTTCTTC
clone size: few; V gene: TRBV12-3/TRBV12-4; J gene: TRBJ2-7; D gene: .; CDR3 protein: CASRDRLYEQYF; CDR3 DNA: TGTGCCAGCAGGGACCGACTCTACGAGCAGTACTTC
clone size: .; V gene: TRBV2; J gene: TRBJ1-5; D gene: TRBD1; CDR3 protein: CASRQGSSNQPQHF; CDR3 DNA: TGTGCCAGCAGACAGGGGTCGAGCAATCAGCCCCAGCATTTT
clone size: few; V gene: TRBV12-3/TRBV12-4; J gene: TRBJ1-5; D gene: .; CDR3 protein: CASTVFGQPQHF; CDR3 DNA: TGTGCCAGCACTGTGTTCGGTCAGCCCCAGCATTTT
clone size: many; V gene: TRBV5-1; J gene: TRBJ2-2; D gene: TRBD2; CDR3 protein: CASSSGLVSTGELFF; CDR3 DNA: TGCGCCAGCAGCTCGGGACTAGTGAGCACCGGGGAGCTGTTTTTT
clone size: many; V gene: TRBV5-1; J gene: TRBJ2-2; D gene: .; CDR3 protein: CASSLAGEPTGELFF; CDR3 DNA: TGCGCCAGCAGCTTGGCGGGAGAACCCACCGGGGAGCTGTTTTTT
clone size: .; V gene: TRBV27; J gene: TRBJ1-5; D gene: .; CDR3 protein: CASNERRDSNQPQHF; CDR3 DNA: TGTGCCAGCAACGAACGGAGGGATAGCAATCAGCCCCAGCATTTT
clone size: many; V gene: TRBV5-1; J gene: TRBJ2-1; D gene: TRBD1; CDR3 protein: CASSLSGTGILNEQFF; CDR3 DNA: TGCGCCAGCAGCTTGTCCGGGACAGGGATTCTGAATGAGCAGTTCTTC
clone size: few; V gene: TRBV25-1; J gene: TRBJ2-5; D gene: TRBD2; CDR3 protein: CATAGGRETQYF; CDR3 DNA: TGTGCCACCGCGGGGGGCAGAGAGACCCAGTACTTC
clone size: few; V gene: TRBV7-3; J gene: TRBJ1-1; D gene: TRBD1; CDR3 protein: CASSYDRGREAFF; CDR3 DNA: TGTGCCAGCAGCTACGACAGGGGACGGGAAGCTTTCTTT
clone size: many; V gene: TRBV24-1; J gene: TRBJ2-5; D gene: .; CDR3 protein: CATSDAQGQETQYF; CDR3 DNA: TGTGCCACCAGTGACGCACAGGGCCAAGAGACCCAGTACTTC
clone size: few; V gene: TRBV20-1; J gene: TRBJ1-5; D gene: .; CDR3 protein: CSARAGANQPQHF; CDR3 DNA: TGCAGTGCTAGAGCGGGGGCGAATCAGCCCCAGCATTTT
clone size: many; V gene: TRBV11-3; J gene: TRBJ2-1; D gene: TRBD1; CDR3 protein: CASSFQGANSEQFF; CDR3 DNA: TGTGCCAGCAGCTTTCAGGGGGCTAATAGTGAGCAGTTCTTC
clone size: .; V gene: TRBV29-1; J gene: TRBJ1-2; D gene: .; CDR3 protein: CSVEGREGYTF; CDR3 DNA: TGCAGCGTTGAAGGCAGGGAGGGCTACACCTTC
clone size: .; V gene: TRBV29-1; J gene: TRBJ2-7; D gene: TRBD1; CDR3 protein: CSVGSDRGLEQYF; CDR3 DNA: TGCAGCGTTGGGTCGGACAGGGGGCTCGAGCAGTACTTC
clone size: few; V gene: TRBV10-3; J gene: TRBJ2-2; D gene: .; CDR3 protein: CAISEDSKPPPAGELFF; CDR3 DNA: TGTGCCATCAGTGAGGACTCCAAACCCCCCCCTGCCGGGGAGCTGTTTTTT
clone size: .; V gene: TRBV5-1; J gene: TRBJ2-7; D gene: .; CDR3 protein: CASTPWGSYEQYF; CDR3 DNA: TGCGCCAGCACTCCTTGGGGCTCCTACGAGCAGTACTTC
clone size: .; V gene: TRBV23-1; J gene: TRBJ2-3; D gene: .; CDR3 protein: CASSQSPEGTDTQYF; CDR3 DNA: TGCGCCAGCAGTCAATCGCCCGAGGGGACAGATACGCAGTATTTT